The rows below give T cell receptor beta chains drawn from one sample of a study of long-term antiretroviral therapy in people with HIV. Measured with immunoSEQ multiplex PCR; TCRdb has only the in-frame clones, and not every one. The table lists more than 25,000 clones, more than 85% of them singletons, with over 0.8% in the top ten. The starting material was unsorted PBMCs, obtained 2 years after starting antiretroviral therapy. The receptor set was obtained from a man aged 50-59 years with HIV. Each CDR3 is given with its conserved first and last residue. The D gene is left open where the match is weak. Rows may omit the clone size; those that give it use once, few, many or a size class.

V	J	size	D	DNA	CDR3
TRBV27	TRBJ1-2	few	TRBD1	TGTGCCAGCAGTTTAAGGGGGCCTAACTATGGCTACACCTTC	CASSLRGPNYGYTF
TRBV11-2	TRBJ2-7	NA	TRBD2	TGTGCCAGCAGTGGACTAGCGGGTGCCTACGAGCAGTACTTC	CASSGLAGAYEQYF
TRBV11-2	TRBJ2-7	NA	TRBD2	TGTGCCAGCAGCTTATTACCGGGAGGGCCTTTCAACGAGCAGTACTTC	CASSLLPGGPFNEQYF
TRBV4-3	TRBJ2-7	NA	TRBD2	TGCGCCAGCAGCCAATCCAAGACTAGCCCCTACGAGCAGTACTTC	CASSQSKTSPYEQYF
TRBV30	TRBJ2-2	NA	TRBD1	TGTGCCTGGAGTGTACGAGAAGGGGGCTTCACCGGGGAGCTGTTTTTT	CAWSVREGGFTGELFF
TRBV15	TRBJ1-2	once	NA	TGTGCCACCGGTAAAGGGGCGTCGAACTATGGCTACACCTTC	CATGKGASNYGYTF
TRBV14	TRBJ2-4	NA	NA	TGTGCCAGCAGCCTATACACTTGGGAGAGTGGTGCCAAAAACATTCAGTACTTC	CASSLYTWESGAKNIQYF
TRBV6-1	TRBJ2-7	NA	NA	TGTGCCAGCAGTGAATGGGGGGCATCCTACGAGCAGTACTTC	CASSEWGASYEQYF
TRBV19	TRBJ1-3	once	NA	TGTGCCAGTACGGAGGTCTTCTCTGGAAACACCATATATTTT	CASTEVFSGNTIYF
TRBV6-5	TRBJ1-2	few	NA	TGTGCCAGCAGTTACTCGGGCAGGGCGTATGGCTACACCTTC	CASSYSGRAYGYTF
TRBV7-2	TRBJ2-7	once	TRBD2	TGTGCCAGCAGCCCAGGATTAGCGGGAGTCTACGAGCAGTACTTC	CASSPGLAGVYEQYF
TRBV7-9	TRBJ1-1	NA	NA	TGTGCCAGCAGCGCAGACTCAGGGGCCGACACTGAAGCTTTCTTT	CASSADSGADTEAFF
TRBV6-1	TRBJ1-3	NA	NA	TGTGCCAGCAGTGAACTTCCTAGCAGTGGAAACACCATATATTTT	CASSELPSSGNTIYF
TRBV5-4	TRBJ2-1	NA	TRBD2	TGTGCCAGCAGCGGGAGGACTAGCGGGAGTTTATACAATGAGCAGTTCTTC	CASSGRTSGSLYNEQFF
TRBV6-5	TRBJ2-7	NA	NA	TGTGCCAGCAGTTATAGAGGGGGCTCCTACGAGCAGTACTTC	CASSYRGGSYEQYF
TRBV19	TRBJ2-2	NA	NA	TGTGCCAGTAGTGGATCAGGTGCTTCGAACACCGGGGAGCTGTTTTTT	CASSGSGASNTGELFF
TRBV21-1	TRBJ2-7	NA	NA	TGTGCCAGCAGCAAAACGGGGGGCGACGGGGATGGCAACTACGAGCAGTACTTC	CASSKTGGDGDGNYEQYF
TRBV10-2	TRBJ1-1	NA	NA	TGCGCCAGCAGTGGAGTTTACACTGAAGCTTTCTTT	CASSGVYTEAFF
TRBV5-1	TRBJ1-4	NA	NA	TGCGCCAGCAGCTTGGTTCTGCGGACAGCAACTAATGAAAAACTGTTTTTT	CASSLVLRTATNEKLFF
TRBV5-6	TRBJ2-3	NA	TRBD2	TGTGCCAGCAGCGAAGGGACTAGCCTCCCAGATACGCAGTATTTT	CASSEGTSLPDTQYF
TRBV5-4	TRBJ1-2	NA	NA	TGTGCCAGCAGCTTCCGTGGGGGGTCTGTGGGCTACACCTTC	CASSFRGGSVGYTF
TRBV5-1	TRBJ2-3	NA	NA	TGCGCCAGCAGCCCCCGGGGTCTAGAAAACACAGATACGCAGTATTTT	CASSPRGLENTDTQYF
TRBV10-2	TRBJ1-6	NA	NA	TGCGCCAGCAAACAGGGTGATTCACCCCTCCACTTT	CASKQGDSPLHF
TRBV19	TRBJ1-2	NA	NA	TGTGCCAGTAGTATAGATCCGGACGCCGGGAACTATGGCTACACCTTC	CASSIDPDAGNYGYTF
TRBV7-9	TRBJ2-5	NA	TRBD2	TGTGCCAGCAGGCAGGAGACGGGGGGTAAAGAGACCCAGTACTTC	CASRQETGGKETQYF
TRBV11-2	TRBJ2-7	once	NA	TGTGCCAGCAGCCCCAGTACAGGGCTAAACGAGCAGTACTTC	CASSPSTGLNEQYF
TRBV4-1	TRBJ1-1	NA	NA	TGCGCCAGCAGCCACCAGACTTACATGAACACTGAAGCTTTCTTT	CASSHQTYMNTEAFF
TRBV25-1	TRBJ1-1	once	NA	TGTGCCAGCGGGGGGGCCTGGGACACTGAAGCTTTCTTT	CASGGAWDTEAFF
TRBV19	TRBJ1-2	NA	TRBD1	TGTGCCAGTAGTATTAACAGGGGGCATGGCTACACCTTC	CASSINRGHGYTF
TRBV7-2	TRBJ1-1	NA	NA	TGTGCCAGCACCTTATGGGGGTTCACTGAAGCTTTCTTT	CASTLWGFTEAFF
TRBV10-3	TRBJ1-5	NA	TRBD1	TGTGCCATACTAACAGGGGAAAATCAGCCCCAGCATTTT	CAILTGENQPQHF
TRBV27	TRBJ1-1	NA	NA	TGTGCCAGCAGGAAAAACAGGGACACTGAAGCTTTCTTT	CASRKNRDTEAFF
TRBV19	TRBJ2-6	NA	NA	TGTGCCAGTAGTATGAAGGGGTTCTCCTCTGGGGCCAACGTCCTGACTTTC	CASSMKGFSSGANVLTF